The clone carrying this T cell receptor beta chain was found a few times. The antigen remains undetermined. This record belongs to a study of T cell responses to AZD1222 COVID-19 vaccine. Whole-study findings and limits: Compared with day 0, the breadth and depth of the Spike-specific TCR repertoire rose significantly after two doses of AZD1222. Clonal diversity was possibly underestimated, and the donors were mostly white British, with more females. Nearly half of spike-specific TCRs reportedly go after variant regions that carry no mutations. Spike regions recognized by vaccine-associated CD4 TCRs spanned the protein, led by 160-218 and 743-854.

Assay used: immunoSEQ multiplex PCR; TCRdb lists only in-frame clones, some missing. The top ten clones hold 6.9% of a sample with tens of thousands of clones, 88% of them seen once. Between the trimmed V and J ends, which lost 6 bases and 2 bases, there was a span of 13 bases. The CDR3 consists of 14 residues. Germline V gene data show CDR1 as MNHEY and CDR2 as SVGAGI. The sequence came from an adult who received the AZD1222 COVID-19 vaccine. The specimen was peripheral blood, collected 28 days after the second AZD1222 dose. This rearrangement joins TRBV6-5 to TRBJ2-5; D gene uncertain. Written as DNA, the CDR3 is TGTGCCAGCAGACCTTACAAAACTCAAGAGACCCAGTACTTC. Translated: CASRPYKTQETQYF.